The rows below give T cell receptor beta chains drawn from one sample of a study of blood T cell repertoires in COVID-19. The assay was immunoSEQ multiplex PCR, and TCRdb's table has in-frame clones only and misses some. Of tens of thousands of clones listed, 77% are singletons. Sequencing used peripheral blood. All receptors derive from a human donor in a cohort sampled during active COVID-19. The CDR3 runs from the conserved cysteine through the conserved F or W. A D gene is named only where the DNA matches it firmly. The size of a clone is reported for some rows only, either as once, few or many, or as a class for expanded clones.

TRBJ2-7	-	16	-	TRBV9	CASSVGAEGMAYEQYF	TGTGCCAGCAGCGTAGGAGCGGAAGGAATGGCCTACGAGCAGTACTTC
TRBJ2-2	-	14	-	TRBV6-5	CASSSGAYGGELFF	TGTGCCAGCTCCTCAGGGGCGTACGGCGGGGAGCTGTTTTTT
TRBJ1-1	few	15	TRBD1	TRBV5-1	CASSVRDRGAAEAFF	TGCGCCAGCAGCGTGAGGGACAGGGGCGCCGCTGAAGCTTTCTTT
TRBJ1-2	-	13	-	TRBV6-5	CASSTGNRSGYTF	TGTGCCAGCAGTACCGGGAATCGAAGTGGCTACACCTTC
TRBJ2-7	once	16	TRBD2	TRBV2	CARSGGGTRGFDEQYF	TGTGCCCGCAGTGGGGGGGGGACTAGAGGCTTCGACGAGCAGTACTTC
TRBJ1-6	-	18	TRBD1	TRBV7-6	CASSLQGTGSSYNSPLHF	TGTGCCAGCAGCTTACAGGGGACAGGAAGCTCCTATAATTCACCCCTCCACTTT
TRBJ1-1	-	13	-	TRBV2	CASQGQSNTEAFF	TGTGCCAGCCAGGGGCAGTCAAACACTGAAGCTTTCTTT
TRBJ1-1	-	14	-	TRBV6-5	CASSYVGGRTEAFF	TGTGCCAGCAGTTACGTTGGAGGGCGCACTGAAGCTTTCTTT
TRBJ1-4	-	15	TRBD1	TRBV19	CASSMTGPTNEKLFF	TGTGCCAGTAGTATGACAGGGCCGACTAATGAAAAACTGTTTTTT
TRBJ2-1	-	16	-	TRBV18	CASSPPQGLEYNEQFF	TGTGCCAGCTCACCACCTCAGGGGCTCGAGTACAATGAGCAGTTCTTC
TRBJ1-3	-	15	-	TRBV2	CASSEAGGPGNTIYF	TGTGCCAGCAGTGAAGCGGGCGGGCCTGGAAACACCATATATTTT
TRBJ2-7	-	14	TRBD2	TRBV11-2	CASSHPGGGNEQYF	TGTGCCAGCAGCCATCCCGGGGGGGGGAACGAGCAGTACTTC
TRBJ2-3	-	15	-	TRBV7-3	CASSLAGRSTDTQYF	TGTGCCAGCAGCTTAGCGGGGAGGAGCACAGATACGCAGTATTTT
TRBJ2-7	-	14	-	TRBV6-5	CASSPFAGAYEQYF	TGTGCCAGCAGTCCCTTCGCCGGGGCCTACGAGCAGTACTTC
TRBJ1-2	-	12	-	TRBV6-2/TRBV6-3	CASSYVPGNYTF	TGTGCCAGCAGTTACGTCCCAGGGAACTACACCTTC
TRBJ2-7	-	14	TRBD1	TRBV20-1	CSASSGGSSYEQYF	TGCAGTGCTAGTTCAGGGGGCAGTAGCTACGAGCAGTACTTC
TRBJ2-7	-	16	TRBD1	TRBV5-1	CASSPGVRTGHYEQYF	TGCGCCAGCAGCCCGGGGGTGCGGACAGGGCATTACGAGCAGTACTTC
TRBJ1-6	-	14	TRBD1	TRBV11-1	CASSLQGPRSPLHF	TGTGCCAGCAGTTTACAGGGGCCGCGATCACCCCTCCACTTT
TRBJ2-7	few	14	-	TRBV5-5	CASSFQGGHYEQYF	TGTGCCAGCAGCTTTCAGGGGGGTCACTACGAGCAGTACTTC
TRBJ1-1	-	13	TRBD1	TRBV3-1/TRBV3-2	CASSPRGSTEAFF	TGTGCCAGCAGCCCCAGGGGGTCCACTGAAGCTTTCTTT
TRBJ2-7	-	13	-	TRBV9	CASKEVRVTEQYF	TGTGCCAGCAAGGAAGTCAGGGTAACTGAGCAGTACTTC
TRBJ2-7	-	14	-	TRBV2	CASMRAFSSYEQYF	TGTGCCAGCATGAGGGCCTTCAGCTCCTACGAGCAGTACTTC
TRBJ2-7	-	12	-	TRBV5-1	CASSSTGYEQYF	TGCGCCAGCAGTTCGACGGGATACGAGCAGTACTTC
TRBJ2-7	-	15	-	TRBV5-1	CASSLEMGDTYEQYF	TGCGCCAGCAGCTTGGAAATGGGGGACACCTACGAGCAGTACTTC
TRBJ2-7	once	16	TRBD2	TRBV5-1	CASSLATSVGSYEQYF	TGCGCCAGCAGCTTGGCCACTAGCGTTGGGTCCTACGAGCAGTACTTC
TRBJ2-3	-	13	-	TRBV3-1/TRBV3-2	CASTQLLSDTQYF	TGTGCCAGCACGCAACTCCTGTCGGATACGCAGTATTTT
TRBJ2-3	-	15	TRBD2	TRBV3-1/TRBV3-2	CASSHGTSVTDTQYF	TGTGCCAGCAGCCACGGGACTAGCGTCACAGATACGCAGTATTTT
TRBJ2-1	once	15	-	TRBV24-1	CATSDARLGDNEQFF	TGTGCCACCAGTGATGCACGTTTGGGCGACAATGAGCAGTTCTTC
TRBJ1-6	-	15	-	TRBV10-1	CASSESMGGNSPLHF	TGCGCCAGCAGTGAGTCGATGGGGGGTAATTCACCCCTCCACTTT
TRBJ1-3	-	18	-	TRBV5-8	CASSWGLTGRSSGNTIYF	TGTGCCAGCAGCTGGGGGCTGACAGGCCGAAGCTCTGGAAACACCATATATTTT
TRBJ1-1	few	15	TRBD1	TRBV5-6	CASSLGPDRATEAFF	TGTGCCAGCAGCTTGGGGCCGGACAGGGCTACTGAAGCTTTCTTT
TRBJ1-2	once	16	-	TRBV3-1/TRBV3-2	CASSQDQEGMHYGYTF	TGTGCCAGCAGCCAAGATCAAGAGGGCATGCACTATGGCTACACCTTC
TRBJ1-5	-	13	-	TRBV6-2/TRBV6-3	CASSYNSNQPQHF	TGTGCCAGCAGTTATAATAGCAATCAGCCCCAGCATTTT
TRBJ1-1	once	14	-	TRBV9	CASSVGQPNTEAFF	TGTGCCAGCAGCGTAGGACAGCCGAACACTGAAGCTTTCTTT
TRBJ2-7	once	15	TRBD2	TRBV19	CASATTRGERYEQYF	TGTGCCAGTGCAACAACGCGGGGGGAGAGGTACGAGCAGTACTTC
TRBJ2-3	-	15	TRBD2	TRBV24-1	CATRVTSVGTDTQYF	TGTGCCACCAGGGTGACTAGCGTTGGCACAGATACGCAGTATTTT
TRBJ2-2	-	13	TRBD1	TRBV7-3	CASRLTGDGELFF	TGTGCCAGCAGACTGACAGGGGACGGGGAGCTGTTTTTT
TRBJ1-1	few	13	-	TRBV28	CASSLGGLPEAFF	TGTGCCAGCAGTTTAGGAGGGCTCCCTGAAGCTTTCTTT
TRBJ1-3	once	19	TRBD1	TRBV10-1	CASRRDSFKTHSSGNTIYF	TGCGCCAGCCGGAGGGACAGTTTTAAAACCCATAGCTCTGGAAACACCATATATTTT
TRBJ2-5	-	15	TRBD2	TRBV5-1	CASSVLAGGGETQYF	TGCGCCAGCAGCGTTCTAGCGGGGGGCGGAGAGACCCAGTACTTC
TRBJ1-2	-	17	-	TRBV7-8	CASSLVLGRGSSYGYTF	TGTGCCAGCAGCTTAGTACTTGGCAGGGGCTCCAGCTATGGCTACACCTTC
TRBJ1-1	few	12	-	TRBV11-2	CASSLAGPEAFF	TGTGCCAGCAGCTTAGCAGGGCCTGAAGCTTTCTTT
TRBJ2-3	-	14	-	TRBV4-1	CASSLRTNTDTQYF	TGCGCCAGCAGCCTGAGGACAAACACAGATACGCAGTATTTT